Detailed here is one T cell receptor (beta chain). Germline CDR1 reads MNHEY; CDR2 reads SVGAGI. The V and J ends lost 2 bases and 4 bases respectively, with 11 bases between them. This CDR3 region has 14 residues. This sample was taken from a study of blood T cell repertoires in COVID-19. As for the study in general: The samples span acute and convalescent COVID-19 from the United States, Italy and Spain. From T cells, B-cell-depleted T cells, or PBMCs came the material, which was cDNA or gDNA.

In the authors' methods: Amplification with reference gene primers provided the estimates of nucleated cell counts. The assay was immunoSEQ multiplex PCR, and TCRdb's table has in-frame clones only and misses some. Clonal size and the V and J genes are those of that table, whereas D and trimming came from the DNA. The sample includes fewer than 70,000 clones, more than 75% seen only once; the top ten take 7.8%. The chain has TRBV6-5 and TRBJ1-1, with TRBD1 as a possible D gene (5 bases). The sample was peripheral blood. The sequence was collected from a man in his forties or fifties with active COVID-19. This chain's CDR3 is CASSYSREGTEAFF. The CDR3 coding sequence is TGTGCCAGCAGTTACAGCAGGGAGGGCACTGAAGCTTTCTTT.